This T cell receptor beta chain was captured by sequencing in a study of T-cell reconstitution after alpha-beta-depleted transplantation in children. This clonotype was recorded a few times. The antigen remains unidentified. Study observations and caveats: High day-60 TCRbeta diversity in some patients came from surviving recipient T cells and thymic progenitors.

V was cut by 1 base and J by 7 bases, with 19 bases left in between. CDR3 length: 16 residues. The germline gives CDR1 MNHNS, CDR2 SASEGT. The TCRbeta library incorporated unique molecular identifiers. TCRdb re-called the PCR reads through MiXCR, storing one row per CDR3 protein. The sample has over 400,000 distinct CDR3 sequences, 43% seen once. Sequenced material: PBMCs, taken before TCRalphabeta/CD19-depleted stem cell transplant. The chain links TRBV6-1 to TRBJ2-5, with D possibly TRBD1 on 6 matching bases. The sequence was obtained from a girl aged 2 to 10 with aplastic anemia, due to receive a stem cell transplant. This CDR3 is CASSEVKWGPSGTQYF. The CDR3 DNA sequence: TGTGCCAGCAGTGAAGTTAAGTGGGGGCCCTCGGGGACCCAGTACTTC.